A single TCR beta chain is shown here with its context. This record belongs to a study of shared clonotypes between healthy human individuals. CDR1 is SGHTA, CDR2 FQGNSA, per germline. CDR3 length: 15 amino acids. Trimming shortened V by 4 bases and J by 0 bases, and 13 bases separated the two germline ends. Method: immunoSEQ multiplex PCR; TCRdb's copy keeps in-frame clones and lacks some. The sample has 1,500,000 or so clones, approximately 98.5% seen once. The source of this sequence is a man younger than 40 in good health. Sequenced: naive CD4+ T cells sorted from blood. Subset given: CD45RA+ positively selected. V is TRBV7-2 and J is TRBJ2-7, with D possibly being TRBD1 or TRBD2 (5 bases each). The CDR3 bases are TGTGCCAGCAGCTACACCTCTGGGGGCTCCTACGAGCAGTACTTC. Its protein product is CASSYTSGGSYEQYF.